This T cell receptor beta chain was retrieved from a study of T cells in narcolepsy. Study as a whole: Enrolled donors included narcolepsy type 1 or type 2 patients and healthy controls. Points from the study as a whole: No autoreactive T cell clone sequences appeared in some memory CD4+ repertoires. Reportedly, autoreactive clonotypes were serially detected in patients' blood but not controls'.

Using immunoSEQ multiplex PCR, the repertoire was profiled, and TCRdb retains in-frame clones only, with some absent. The sample has about 32,000 clones, under 85% seen once. As concerns this clone: The antigen remains undetermined.

The CDR3 is 16 amino acids. CDR1 is SGHVS and CDR2 is FNYEAQ in the germline V gene. V trimming: 0 bases; J trimming: 7 bases; junction bases outside the gene matches: 9. Material: memory (CD45RA-) CD4+ T cells from blood. This sequence originates from a human donor in good health. V usage is TRBV7-6 and J usage is TRBJ2-1; the match to TRBD2 covers 7 bases. The CDR3 protein is CASSLAGLQSGNEQFF. DNA of the CDR3: TGTGCCAGCAGCTTAGCGGGACTACAATCCGGAAATGAGCAGTTCTTC.